The source of this T cell receptor (beta chain) is a study of blood T cell repertoires in COVID-19. Turning to the study itself: Sources were T cells, B-cell-depleted T cells, or PBMCs; the material itself was cDNA or gDNA.

Sequencing was performed with immunoSEQ multiplex PCR; in TCRdb, only in-frame clones are kept and a portion is missing. The profile covers around 200,000 clones, with 65% to 80% appearing a single time and approximately 12% taken by the ten largest. This clone has at least ten counts. Per the germline V gene, CDR1 is MNHEY and CDR2 is SMNVEV (reference sequence). This CDR3 has 16 residues. V was pared by 2 bases and J by 4 bases, with 6 bases of the junction left unmatched. What was sequenced was peripheral blood. The origin of this receptor is a man aged 50 to 59 who had recovered from COVID-19. This chain links TRBV27 with TRBJ2-1, with 9 positions matching TRBD2. CDR3 protein: CASSLGSGGRYNEQFF. As DNA, the CDR3 is TGTGCCAGCAGTTTAGGAAGCGGGGGGAGGTACAATGAGCAGTTCTTC.